The sequence of this T cell receptor beta chain was determined in a study of CD8 T cells in Susac syndrome (dated by TCRdb to about 2019). Turning to the overall study: The study used repertoire sequencing to test whether antigen drove CD8+ T cell activation and differentiation in Susac syndrome. Clonality of the CD8+ T cell repertoire was compared between more than 10 healthy donors, roughly 14 Susac syndrome patients and about 15 multiple sclerosis patients.

Note on this clonotype: The antigen it binds to is not known. Base quality data are lacking; no much larger clone is found one base away.

The research as a whole found: The number of individuals in the TCR sequencing and HLA analysis was recognized as being relatively small.

High-throughput TCR beta sequencing profiled peripheral blood CD8+ and CD4+ T cells from healthy donors, Susac syndrome patients and multiple sclerosis patients. The multiple sclerosis controls were treatment-naive patients whose relapsing-remitting disease, either stable or active, fulfilled the revised McDonald criteria. Bulk CD8+ and CD4+ T cells were purified magnetically by negative isolation, whereas CD8+ TEMRA cells were enriched by FACS. Blood was drawn into EDTA tubes, processed within 24 hours, and PBMCs were isolated by density gradient centrifugation. PBMCs intended for TCR sequencing were cryopreserved in liquid nitrogen and thawed later in a water bath at 37 degrees C. The sorted or isolated CD4+, CD8+ and CD8+ TEMRA cells had a purity of 90% or higher. From a lookup of the germline V gene (reference sequence), CDR1 and CDR2 are GTSNPN and SVGIG. Trimming leaves V shorter by 1 base and J shorter by 4 bases, with the junction holding 8 bases beyond the gene matches. The CDR3 goes from the cysteine to the phenylalanine over 15 residues. Solely the CDR3 DNA is kept, with 45 bases framed from the first base.

RNA was extracted using the RNeasy kit, and roughly 0.5 to 1 ug of the RNA was reverse transcribed with random hexamers. TCR beta CDR3 regions were amplified with the immunoSEQ multiplex PCR assay covering 54 Vbeta and 13 Jbeta segments. PCR amplification bias was corrected by using a synthetic template baseline for primer optimization and computational correction. As for how the authors treated the data: Reads were annotated to V, D and J genes according to IMGT and were analyzed with immunoSEQ Analyzer, with only productive sequences retained. Clonality was calculated as one minus the Shannon entropy normalized by log2 of the number of productive unique sequences. For each patient and control, public and private clones were evaluated among the 100 most prevalent clones. A clone was defined as Susac-specific if it was absent from the healthy and MS cohorts, from over a thousand published viral clones and from other ImmuneACCESS disease sequences. The raw public reads went through TCRdb reprocessing: fastp at Q25, MiXCR clone calling, in-frame beta chains kept. Each CDR3 protein gets just one entry, which takes the most common genes and DNA from the rows behind it. The V and J calls and clone size come from TCRdb's table, not from the authors' own analysis. This sample has about 200,000 distinct CDR3 sequences in its table, and around nine tenths of those were observed once. Approximately 0.13% of the sample is held by the ten biggest clonotypes.

In this chain, TRBV30 is recombined with TRBJ1-2; TRBD1 matches 8 bases in the middle. What was sequenced was CD8+ T cells from PBMCs. The receptor was isolated from a human donor with multiple sclerosis. In nucleotide form, the sequence is TGTGCCTGGAGTGAGGGGACAGGAGGGATCTATGGCTACACCTTC. This encodes CAWSEGTGGIYGYTF.